This T cell receptor (beta chain) was captured in a study of T cell responses to AZD1222 COVID-19 vaccine. The wider study: Pooled together were second doses at about 4 or about 12 weeks.

In germline, CDR1 is LGHDT, CDR2 YNNKEL (reference sequence). V lost 4 bases and J 1 base, leaving 18 bases between the germline ends. The CDR3 has 17 amino acids. Findings and caveats of the study: It was only a handful of AZD1222 recipients who were seropositive at baseline. The study reported that nearly half of spike-specific TCRs target unmutated variant regions.

As for this clone: Antigen unknown.

Clones were read by immunoSEQ multiplex PCR, and TCRdb kept only the in-frame ones, dropping some. The sample contains approximately 130,000 clones, 92% of which appear only once. The rearrangement uses TRBV3-1 (or the pseudogene TRBV3-2) and TRBJ2-3; D is ambiguous. This receptor was taken from an adult in good health. The sample in question was peripheral blood, obtained on day 0 of AZD1222 vaccination. CDR3 bases: TGTGCCAGCAGCCCCCTTTTCATGGGCGACGGCACAGATACGCAGTATTTT. It encodes CASSPLFMGDGTDTQYF.